A selection of T cell receptor beta chains follows, all from one sample in a study of blood T cell repertoires in COVID-19. TCRdb keeps only in-frame clones here, not all; method: immunoSEQ multiplex PCR. The sample carries around 250,000 clones, over 80% recorded once. Material for sequencing was PBMCs or T cells enriched from blood (not recorded which). These receptors all stem from a human donor in a cohort exposed to, infected with or recovered from COVID-19 (not recorded which). The donor label of this sample is uncertain. Each CDR3 is given with its conserved first and last residue. The D gene is left open where the match is weak.

>NA|TRBV6-5
CASSYPGALNTGELFF
>NA|TRBV5-4
CASSSTGFEAFF
>NA|TRBV21-1
CASSTSGGTEAFF
>NA|TRBV6-1
CASSEARNTEAFF
>TRBD1|TRBV5-6
CASRTGTGGINTEAFF
>NA|TRBV20-1
CSASGVLTGSYGYTF
>NA|TRBV7-9
CASSWEGNQPQHF
>TRBD1|TRBV14
CASSLRQGVNTEAFF
>TRBD1|TRBV9
CASSVREGTGNYEQYF
>TRBD1|TRBV24-1
CATRQGGNGEQYF
>TRBD1|TRBV30
CAWSETGAGQPQHF
>NA|TRBV7-2
CASSSPEREDTQYF
>TRBD1|TRBV19
CASSFGQGYGYTF
>NA|TRBV5-1
CASRSESNYGYTF
>TRBD2|TRBV4-3
CASSTHSSGVGNTDTQYF
>NA|TRBV5-1
CASLITSGHGNTEAFF
>NA|TRBV27
CAAGYEGDTQYF
>NA|TRBV21-1
CASSTLSSSYEQYF
>NA|TRBV30
CAWSPPVRWGGYGYTF
>NA|TRBV10-2
CASRGSTGELFF
>NA|TRBV2
CASSGQGNQPQHF
>TRBD1|TRBV7-2
CASSLANRGRGGQYF
>NA|TRBV12-1
CASRTRGSYGYTF
>TRBD2|TRBV28
CASSLFRLAGDNEQFF
>NA|TRBV3-1/TRBV3-2
CASSRSTSLSEQFF
>NA|TRBV15
CATSRDRGSSEQYF
>TRBD1|TRBV6-5
CASSYRGQGKNTEAFF
>TRBD2|TRBV5-1
CASSPTSGGSGANVLTF
>NA|TRBV6-1
CASSEIGGRGYEQYF
>TRBD2|TRBV24-1
CATSDPDAGEPTGTQYF
>TRBD1|TRBV15
CATSSVKGQRNEKLFF
>TRBD1|TRBV4-1
CASSQDDRGPDGYTF